The sequence of this TCR beta chain was determined in a study of blood T cell repertoires in COVID-19. The protocol was immunoSEQ multiplex PCR, while the TCRdb copy is restricted to in-frame clones and leaves out a portion. The sample shows approximately 130,000 clones, about 88% of them seen only once. Germline lookup yields CDR1 LNHNV and CDR2 YYDKDF (reference sequence). Trimming stripped 9 bases from V and 7 bases from J, with 16 bases between. This CDR3 is 13 amino acids long. The clonotype was recovered from a woman between 45 and 65 years old who had recovered from COVID-19. V usage is TRBV15 and J usage is TRBJ1-3; a possible D gene is TRBD1 (6 bases). Sequencing used PBMCs or T cells enriched from blood (not recorded which). DNA of the CDR3: TGTGCCACTAAAATAGGACAGTCGAACACCATATATTTT. It translates to CATKIGQSNTIYF.